This passage covers 29 T cell receptor beta chains from one sample sequenced in a study of cytomegalovirus exposure and HLA in healthy donors. Vbeta (60) and Jbeta (13) primers were used in the PCR. Produced via immunoSEQ multiplex PCR; TCRdb's table is partial and in-frame only. The sample holds around 92,000 clones, about 83% seen once. The sequenced sample was PBMCs. The receptors here all came from a man between 60 and 70 years old in good health and CMV-seropositive.

V and J are TRBV5-1 and TRBJ1-5, with 11 bases aligning to TRBD1. The J segment lost 6 bases and the V segment lost 5 bases, leaving 7 bases of the junction unmatched. Germline assignment: CDR1 SGHRS and CDR2 YFSETQ. The CDR3 extends over 15 amino acids. The CDR3 nucleotides read TGCGCCAGCAGTCCCGGGACAGGGGGTCGTCAGCCCCAGCATTTT. Amino acid sequence: CASSPGTGGRQPQHF.

This clone appeared a few times. The chain joins TRBV6-5 to TRBJ2-2; D is unclear. CDR1 is MNHEY and CDR2 is SVGAGI in the germline V gene. With 5 bases removed from V and 3 bases from J, the gap between germline ends came to 10 bases. This CDR3 contains 14 residues. As DNA, the CDR3 is TGTGCCAGCAGTCCAGGCACCGACACCGGGGAGCTGTTTTTT. Amino acids: CASSPGTDTGELFF.

This chain links TRBV27 with TRBJ2-7; the D gene is possibly TRBD1 (7 bases). The CDR3 loop spans 14 amino acids. V shed 6 bases and J shed 4 bases, with 16 bases lying between them. Germline V gives CDR1 MNHEY, CDR2 SMNVEV (reference sequence). In DNA form, the CDR3 reads TGTGCCAGCAGCCCGGGCGCAGGGGGGTACGAGCAGTACTTC. Protein product: CASSPGAGGYEQYF.

The genes are TRBV9 and TRBJ1-3; tentatively, D is TRBD1 (6 bases). CDR1 and CDR2 (germline): SGDLS, YYNGEE. This CDR3 has 19 amino acids. Trimming took off 0 bases at V and 4 bases at J, with 23 bases between the two ends. This chain's CDR3 is CASSVASGTRTSGGNTIYF. CDR3 bases: TGTGCCAGCAGCGTAGCCTCCGGGACAAGGACCTCCGGGGGAAACACCATATATTTT.

V gene TRBV7-9 combines with J gene TRBJ2-1; D is possibly TRBD2 (6 bases). The germline V gene encodes CDR1 SEHNR and CDR2 FQNEAQ (reference sequence). Trimming cost V 7 bases and J 9 bases, with 16 bases left between them. The CDR3 loop spans 13 amino acids. CDR3 amino acids: CASTRWGDGEQFF. As DNA, the CDR3 is TGTGCCAGCACCCGGTGGGGGGATGGTGAGCAGTTCTTC.

V is TRBV6-1 and J is TRBJ2-7; 11 nucleotides match TRBD1. The CDR3 is 14 residues long. The germline V gene encodes CDR1 MNHNS and CDR2 SASEGT. The V segment lost 6 bases and the J segment 6 bases; nucleotides outside the gene matches: 7. The CDR3 DNA reads TGTGCCAGCAGCGGACAGGGGGCGCGAGGCGAGCAGTACTTC. Protein product: CASSGQGARGEQYF.

The rearrangement joins TRBV18 to TRBJ2-3; D gene ambiguous. The CDR3 is 13 residues long. V lost 1 base and J 10 bases, leaving 12 bases between the germline ends. Germline V gene lookup returns CDR1 KGHSH and CDR2 LQKENI. The CDR3 reads CASSPLSLPPQYF. Written as DNA, the CDR3 is TGTGCCAGCTCACCACTATCCCTTCCCCCGCAGTATTTT.

This clone was seen just once. V is TRBV5-5 and J is TRBJ2-3; TRBD1 is a possible D gene (6 bases). Germline V gives CDR1 SGHKS, CDR2 YYEKEE (reference sequence). CDR3 length: 15 amino acids. V gave up 2 bases and J gave up 1 base, with 11 bases separating them. CDR3 region: CASSFVRGGTDTQYF. For the CDR3, the DNA is TGTGCCAGCAGCTTCGTCAGGGGAGGCACAGATACGCAGTATTTT.

There are a few counts of this clone. The chain is built from TRBV6-1 and TRBJ1-5; 8 bases fit TRBD1. Trimming cost V 2 bases and J 0 bases; bases outside gene matches: 15. The CDR3 is 20 residues long. Germline V gene sequence: CDR1 MNHNS, CDR2 SASEGT. CDR3 sequence (DNA): TGTGCCAGCAGTGAAAGGGGCGGGGGACAGGTGTCAAATAGCAATCAGCCCCAGCATTTT. This encodes CASSERGGGQVSNSNQPQHF.

The rearrangement uses TRBV4-3 and TRBJ1-4; D is uncertain. V was pared by 4 bases and J by 8 bases, with 11 bases between. There are 13 residues in the CDR3. Germline V gives CDR1 LGHNA, CDR2 YSLEER. In nucleotides, the CDR3 is TGCGCCAGCAGCCCCGCCGCCAGGGAAAAACTGTTTTTT. This encodes CASSPAAREKLFF.

The chain is built from TRBV9 and TRBJ2-5, with 9 bases aligning to TRBD1. From germline, CDR1 is SGDLS and CDR2 YYNGEE. V dropped 4 bases and J dropped 2; count of bases not matched to a gene: 12. The CDR3 is made up of 17 amino acids. CDR3 coding DNA: TGTGCCAGCAGCCTGGGGACAGGGAGGGGAGGGCAAGAGACCCAGTACTTC. It translates to CASSLGTGRGGQETQYF. Looking up the rest from reference TRBV9 and TRBJ2-5 gives the full variable domain: DSGVTQTPKHLITATGQRVTLRCSPRSGDLSVYWYQQSLDQGLQFLIQYYNGEERAKGNILERFSAQQFPDLHSELNLSSLELGDSALYFCASSLGTGRGGQETQYFGPGTRLLVL.

The V and J genes are TRBV30 and TRBJ2-7; D is ambiguous. Germline CDR1 reads GTSNPN; CDR2 reads SVGIG (reference sequence). The ends were cut back, 4 bases at V and 5 bases at J, with 6 bases in the middle. CDR3 size: 10 residues. The CDR3: CAWISDEQYF. The CDR3, as DNA: TGTGCCTGGATATCGGACGAGCAGTACTTC. The full variable domain, completed using reference TRBV30 and TRBJ2-7, is SQTIHQWPATLVQPVGSPLSLECTVEGTSNPNLYWYRQAAGRGLQLLFYSVGIGQISSEVPQNLSASRPQDRQFILSSKKLLLSDSGFYLCAWISDEQYFGPGTRLTVT.

This clone was recorded only once. This chain uses TRBV29-1 with TRBJ2-5; tentative D call: TRBD1 (5 bases). CDR3 length: 12 amino acids. Germline V gene data show CDR1 as SQVTM and CDR2 as ANQGSEA. V shed 0 bases and J shed 5 bases, with 7 bases lying between them. This CDR3 is CSVEDAGETQYF. CDR3 sequence (DNA): TGCAGCGTTGAAGATGCAGGGGAGACCCAGTACTTC.

The V and J genes are TRBV6-5 and TRBJ2-7; 9 bases fit TRBD1. J was trimmed by 0 bases and V by 7 bases; bases with no gene match: 7. This CDR3 is 15 amino acids long. CDR1 and CDR2 from the germline V gene are MNHEY and SVGAGI. CDR3: CASTRGQGPSYEQYF. The DNA for the CDR3 is TGTGCCAGCACCCGGGGACAGGGACCCTCCTACGAGCAGTACTTC.

V gene TRBV6-5 combines with J gene TRBJ2-1; TRBD1 agrees at 7 bases. CDR3 size: 15 residues. Trimming cost V 2 bases and J 8 bases; bases outside gene matches: 9. Germline CDR1 and CDR2: MNHEY and SVGAGI. For the CDR3, the DNA is TGTGCCAGCAGTTACAGCCAGGGGGACGTCCATGAGCAGTTCTTC. It yields the protein CASSYSQGDVHEQFF.

This chain joins TRBV5-4 and TRBJ2-7; 10 nucleotides match TRBD1. J was trimmed by 3 bases and V by 3 bases; bases with no gene match: 6. There are 15 residues in the CDR3. Germline lookup yields CDR1 SGHNT and CDR2 YYREEE (reference sequence). CDR3 loop: CASSSPGQGSYEQYF. CDR3 nucleotide sequence: TGTGCCAGCAGCTCGCCGGGACAGGGGAGCTACGAGCAGTACTTC.

The chain uses TRBV6-5 and TRBJ2-2; 10 bases are a match to TRBD1. V dropped 7 bases and J dropped 1; count of bases not matched to a gene: 3. Germline CDR1 is MNHEY and CDR2 is SVGAGI. The CDR3 sequence is 15 residues long. The DNA for the CDR3 is TGTGCCAGCACCCGGACAGGGGGGAACACCGGGGAGCTGTTTTTT. This translates into CASTRTGGNTGELFF.

The chain employs TRBV2 and TRBJ1-1, with 9 bases matching TRBD1. Germline loops: CDR1 SNHLY, CDR2 FYNNEI. This CDR3 has 15 amino acids. V was pared by 6 bases and J by 1 base, with 6 bases of the junction left unmatched. The CDR3 DNA is TGTGCCAGCAGACTAACAGGGGGCTGGAACACTGAAGCTTTCTTT. This translates into CASRLTGGWNTEAFF.

The chain is built from TRBV6-1 and TRBJ2-5, with 8 bases that match TRBD1. Trimming cost V 10 bases and J 5 bases; bases outside gene matches: 12. Germline V gene lookup returns CDR1 MNHNS and CDR2 SASEGT. The length of the CDR3 is 14 residues. The CDR3 loop reads CATKKDRVIETQYF. Written as DNA, the CDR3 is TGTGCCACAAAGAAGGACAGGGTGATTGAGACCCAGTACTTC.

J is TRBJ1-2 and V is TRBV5-1; D gene uncertain. The germline V gene has CDR1 SGHRS and CDR2 YFSETQ. Trimming took off 4 bases at V and 0 bases at J, with 7 bases between the two ends. The CDR3 is 13 amino acids. CDR3: CASSETPNYGYTF. In DNA, the CDR3 is TGCGCCAGCAGCGAGACACCTAACTATGGCTACACCTTC.

The CDR3 region is CASSFLHRVDGNQPQHF. Here the CDR3 DNA reads TGTGCCAGCAGTTTTCTCCACAGGGTGGATGGGAATCAGCCCCAGCATTTT. J is TRBJ1-5 and V is TRBV27; tentative D call: TRBD1 (6 bases). Germline assignment: CDR1 MNHEY and CDR2 SMNVEV (reference sequence). The CDR3 sequence is 17 residues long. Trimming pared 3 bases from V and 4 bases from J, leaving 19 bases between.

The chain has TRBV6-1 and TRBJ2-7; a weak D match, TRBD1 (6 bases). V was pared by 5 bases and J by 3 bases, with 17 bases between. This CDR3 is built from 15 residues. Germline lookup yields CDR1 MNHNS and CDR2 SASEGT. In nucleotides, the CDR3 is TGTGCCAGCAGTATAACAGGGAACTGGGGCTACGAGCAGTACTTC. Its translation: CASSITGNWGYEQYF.

This clone was counted a few times. V and J are TRBV7-2 and TRBJ2-7, with D perhaps matching TRBD2 (6 bases). CDR1 and CDR2 from the germline V gene are SGHTA and FQGNSA. This CDR3 region has 12 residues. Trimming stripped 5 bases from V and 3 bases from J, with 8 bases between. The CDR3 sequence is CASSPGDYEQYF. Here the CDR3 DNA reads TGTGCCAGCAGCCCGGGGGACTACGAGCAGTACTTC.

This chain links TRBV5-3 with TRBJ1-5; D is ambiguous. TRBV5-3 is an open reading frame whose function is uncertain. The CDR3 totals 16 residues. V lost 4 bases to trimming and J lost 2 bases, with 16 bases between them. The CDR3 DNA reads TGTGCCAGAAGCCGCTTTGGGGAGGACTGCAATCAGCCCCAGCATTTT. This sequence encodes CARSRFGEDCNQPQHF.

The sample holds a few counts of this clone. The chain couples TRBV10-1 to TRBJ1-1, with 9 bases identical to TRBD1. This CDR3 is built from 19 residues. Germline V gives CDR1 WNHNN, CDR2 SYGVQD (reference sequence). The J segment lost 1 base and the V segment lost 5 bases, leaving 17 bases of the junction unmatched. The CDR3 is CASSQHLIGTGLSNTEAFF. The CDR3 DNA reads as TGCGCCAGCAGTCAACATTTAATTGGGACAGGGCTTTCGAACACTGAAGCTTTCTTT.

The rearrangement joins TRBV5-1 to TRBJ2-5; maybe TRBD2 (5 bases). Germline CDR1 and CDR2: SGHRS and YFSETQ. With 0 bases removed from V and 12 bases from J, the gap between germline ends came to 27 bases. This CDR3 is built from 17 residues. The CDR3 loop reads CASSLDPSRGPGQRKYF. The DNA of the CDR3 is TGCGCCAGCAGCTTGGACCCCTCCCGGGGTCCCGGCCAACGAAAGTACTTC.

The CDR3 protein is CASRARVRGGSYNEQFF. Written as DNA, the CDR3 is TGTGCCAGTAGGGCAAGAGTGAGGGGGGGCTCCTACAATGAGCAGTTCTTC. V is TRBV19 and J is TRBJ2-1; D is perhaps TRBD2 (7 bases). The CDR3 runs to 17 residues. Germline V gene sequence: CDR1 LNHDA, CDR2 SQIVND (reference sequence). Between the trimmed V and J ends, which lost 6 bases and 0 bases, there was a span of 18 bases.

CDR3 amino acids: CASSPWGSGALEQFF. CDR3 DNA sequence: TGTGCCAGCAGCCCCTGGGGTAGCGGGGCGTTGGAGCAGTTCTTC. The rearrangement uses TRBV14 and TRBJ2-1, with 8 positions matching TRBD2. The CDR3 has 15 residues. Germline assignment: CDR1 SGHDN and CDR2 FVKESK. After removal of 4 bases from V and 10 bases from J, the junction contained 12 bases not matched to a gene.

The rearrangement joins TRBV18 to TRBJ1-6; no definite D call. In germline, CDR1 is KGHSH, CDR2 LQKENI. V lost 2 bases to trimming and J lost 10 bases, with 12 bases between them. This CDR3 has 14 residues. The CDR3 nucleotides read TGTGCCAGCTCACCAAGTCCAGGTGAATCACCCCTCCACTTT. Translation gives CASSPSPGESPLHF.